This T cell receptor (beta chain) was recorded in a study of PD-L1 blockade in urothelial cancer. Study overall: Prior chemotherapy ranged from 0 to 3 regimens per patient.

Documented time point: pretreatment peripheral blood. Urothelial carcinoma, locally advanced or metastatic, affected the patients. This CDR3 contains 12 residues. Trimming left V 10 bases short and J 2 bases short, with 11 bases between. CDR1 is MDHEN, CDR2 SYDVKM, per germline. Sequencing used immunoSEQ multiplex PCR; TCRdb keeps in-frame clones, though not all of them. The table shows 130,000 or so clones, with roughly 83% occurring only once. This clonotype was obtained from a middle-aged man with urothelial cancer. The chain employs TRBV28 and TRBJ1-2; D is possibly TRBD1 (6 bases). The material sequenced was PBMCs, taken around atezolizumab (anti-PD-L1) treatment. As DNA, the CDR3 is TGTGCCACCTCAACAGGGAACTATGGCTACACCTTC. Protein product: CATSTGNYGYTF.